This TCR beta chain was recovered during a study of blood T cell repertoires in COVID-19. Data came from immunoSEQ multiplex PCR; TCRdb stores just in-frame clones and leaves some out. This sample has over 250,000 clones, with around 89% found just once. V lost 7 bases to trimming and J lost 3 bases; unmatched junction nucleotides: 8. This CDR3 spans 14 amino acids. CDR1 and CDR2 from the germline V gene are MDHEN and SYDVKM. Sequences were obtained from PBMCs or T cells enriched from blood (not recorded which). This receptor was identified in a woman aged 60 to 75 in a cohort exposed to, infected with or recovered from COVID-19 (not recorded which). V and J are TRBV28 and TRBJ2-7, with TRBD2 matching over 8 bases. The CDR3 region has the DNA TGTGCCAGCACCGATCCGGGACTAGACTACGAGCAGTACTTC. Protein product: CASTDPGLDYEQYF.